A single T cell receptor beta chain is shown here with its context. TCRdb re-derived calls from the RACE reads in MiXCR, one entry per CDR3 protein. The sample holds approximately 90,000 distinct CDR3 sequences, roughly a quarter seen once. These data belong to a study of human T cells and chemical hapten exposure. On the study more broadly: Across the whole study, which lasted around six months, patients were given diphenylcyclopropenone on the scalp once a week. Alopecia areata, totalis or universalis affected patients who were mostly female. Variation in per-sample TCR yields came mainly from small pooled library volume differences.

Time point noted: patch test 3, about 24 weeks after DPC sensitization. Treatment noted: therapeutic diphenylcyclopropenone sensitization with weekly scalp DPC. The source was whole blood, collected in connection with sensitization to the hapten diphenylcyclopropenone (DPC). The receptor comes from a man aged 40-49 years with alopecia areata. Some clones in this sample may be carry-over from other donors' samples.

This CDR3 reads CASIRAPYEKLFF. CDR3 DNA sequence: TGTGCCAGTATACGGGCTCCCTATGAAAAACTGTTTTTT. The chain carries TRBV28 and TRBJ1-4; no clear D gene. Trimming left V 9 bases short and J 6 bases short, with 14 bases between. Germline V gene sequence: CDR1 MDHEN, CDR2 SYDVKM. The CDR3 sequence is 13 residues long.